This TCR beta chain was sequenced during a study of CD8 T cells in ankylosing spondylitis. The study's findings and limits: Reportedly, disease-linked clones are significantly enriched in ankylosing spondylitis patients' matched synovial fluid. A motif of under ten highly homologous TCR beta variants was seen as apparently characteristic of ankylosing spondylitis blood.

Notes on this clonotype: Its antigen is as yet unknown.

One entry per CDR3 protein results from TCRdb running MiXCR on the 5' RACE reads. The sample holds 200,000 to 250,000 distinct CDR3 sequences, 7.3% seen once. Trimming removed 3 bases from V and 5 bases from J, with 20 bases in between. This CDR3 region has 15 residues. Germline-derived CDR1 and CDR2 are GTSNPN and SVGIG (reference sequence). The V gene is TRBV30, the J gene TRBJ2-7; D remains ambiguous. The receptor's source is a male donor with ankylosing spondylitis. The specimen was blood, either unsorted or a sorted T cell fraction (not recorded which). The CDR3 DNA follows: TGTGCCTGGAGCACTCCACCCTCCAGAAGGGACGAGCAGTACTTC. Amino acids: CAWSTPPSRRDEQYF. The entire variable domain, with the rest obtained from reference TRBV30 and TRBJ2-7, is as follows: SQTIHQWPATLVQPVGSPLSLECTVEGTSNPNLYWYRQAAGRGLQLLFYSVGIGQISSEVPQNLSASRPQDRQFILSSKKLLLSDSGFYLCAWSTPPSRRDEQYFGPGTRLTVT.